The sequence of this TCR beta chain was determined in a study of TIL therapy for anti-PD-1-resistant metastatic lung cancer. Study-wide background: Patients then received nivolumab; progressors got lymphodepletion, TIL and IL-2. A handful of tumors were EGFR-mutant and two were ALK-rearranged.

The time point: pre-treatment sample, taken before nivolumab and TIL therapy. Patients were adults with stage 4 NSCLC. Losses at the gene ends were 2 bases for V and 10 bases for J; bases not matched to a gene: 8. The length of the CDR3 is 15 residues. Looked up from germline, CDR1 is MGHRA and CDR2 is YSYEKL. This was the immunoSEQ v3 assay. Profiled with immunoSEQ multiplex PCR; TCRdb holds only in-frame clones, not every one. The table records tens of thousands of clones, around nine tenths of them present only once. The sequences come from blood, collected at baseline. This chain links TRBV4-1 with TRBJ2-1; 10 bases align to TRBD2. The receptor was isolated from a person aged 25-80 years with non-small cell lung cancer. CDR3 nucleotide sequence: TGCGCCAGCAGCCAACCCGGACTAGCGGTTCGGGAGCAGTTCTTC. Its protein is CASSQPGLAVREQFF.